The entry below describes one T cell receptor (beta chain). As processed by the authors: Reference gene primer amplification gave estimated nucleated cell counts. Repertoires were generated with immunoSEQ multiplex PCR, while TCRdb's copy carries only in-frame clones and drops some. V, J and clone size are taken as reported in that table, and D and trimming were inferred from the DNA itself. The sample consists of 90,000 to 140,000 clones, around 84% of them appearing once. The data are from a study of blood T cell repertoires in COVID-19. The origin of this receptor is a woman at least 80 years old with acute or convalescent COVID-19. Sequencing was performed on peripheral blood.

The CDR3 region is CASSLALAGTQETQYF. The DNA of the CDR3 is TGCGCCAGCAGCTTGGCCCTAGCGGGAACACAAGAGACCCAGTACTTC. The rearrangement joins TRBV5-1 to TRBJ2-5; 9 nucleotides align to TRBD2. CDR1 and CDR2 (germline): SGHRS, YFSETQ. V lost 0 bases, J lost 2 bases, and 5 bases stayed unmatched. The CDR3 spans 16 residues.